Listed below are T cell receptor beta chains from one sample, sequenced in a study of T cell changes during pregnancy in multiple sclerosis. Sequenced by immunoSEQ multiplex PCR; TCRdb stores in-frame clones only, minus some. The sample gives 75,000 to 100,000 clones, about 90% of which show up once; approximately 2.4% is in the top ten. The sample was peripheral blood, taken after pregnancy. These receptors were taken from a female donor in good health, enrolled as a control in a pregnancy study. CDR3s leave out the opening cysteine and the closing phenylalanine or tryptophan.

J	V	CDR3
TRBJ2-7	TRBV28	ASSPMTVYEQY
TRBJ2-2	TRBV6-5	ASSYFAGYTGELF
TRBJ2-2	TRBV19	ASKQREVPLNTGELF
TRBJ1-1	TRBV9	ASSVDTNTEAF
TRBJ2-3	TRBV5-4	ASSQIGGFGTDTQY
TRBJ1-5	TRBV2	ASTGQGNQPQH
TRBJ2-3	TRBV11-2	ASIAGSFTDTQY
TRBJ1-2	TRBV7-8	ASSFENYGYT
TRBJ2-5	TRBV7-9	ASSLAGGQETQY
TRBJ1-1	TRBV2	ASMRGTPEAF
TRBJ2-3	TRBV6-1	ASRTGGGTDTQY